This T cell receptor beta chain was captured in a study of T-cell reconstitution after alpha-beta-depleted transplantation in children. CDR3 size: 18 residues. Germline V gene sequence: CDR1 MNHEY, CDR2 SVGAGI. V lost 4 bases to trimming and J lost 0 bases; unmatched junction nucleotides: 13. About this clonotype itself: Its specificity is unknown.

Study findings and constraints: T cells produced anew were the main source of T-cell counts and diversity one year after transplant. Elevated TCRbeta diversity at day 60 was traced, in some patients, to surviving recipient T cells and thymic progenitors.

TCRbeta library construction was performed incorporating unique molecular identifiers. TCRdb recomputed calls from the PCR reads with MiXCR, one row per CDR3 protein. The table includes approximately 500,000 distinct CDR3 sequences, about 11% detected once. This sequence joins TRBV6-5 and TRBJ2-3; 7 nucleotides agree with TRBD1. This clonotype was sampled from a child aged 2 to 15 with inherited bone marrow failure, due to receive a stem cell transplant. The specimen was PBMCs, collected before TCRalphabeta/CD19-depleted stem cell transplant. The CDR3 nucleotides are TGTGCCAGCAGTTCCCAAATATTACAGGGGTTAAGCACAGATACGCAGTATTTT. This encodes CASSSQILQGLSTDTQYF.